This entry features one T cell receptor beta chain sequence. Its antigen is as yet unknown. These data originate in a study of cytomegalovirus exposure and HLA in healthy donors. Study-level background: Of the donors genotyped, 300 to 500 in all, 80% to 85% fell in the Caucasian-associated ancestry cluster. Study conclusions and caveats: Sequencing depth roughly uniform across donors was assumed in presence/absence analyses. HLA allele associations emerged for 17,000 or so TCR beta sequences in a later analysis, at 0.05 false discovery rate. Indistinguishability led to the exclusion of some V segments, TRBV6-2 and TRBV6-3 included.

Amplification used 60 Vbeta primers and 13 Jbeta primers. TCRdb keeps only in-frame clones here, not all; method: immunoSEQ multiplex PCR. The sample carries about 140,000 clones, about three quarters recorded once. V shed 4 bases and J 10 bases; nucleotides not matched to a gene: 9. This CDR3 is 15 amino acids long. Germline lookup yields CDR1 SGDLS and CDR2 YYNGEE. The gene calls are TRBV9 and TRBJ2-1; 12 nucleotides agree with TRBD2. This clonotype originated in a woman aged 25-40 years in good health and CMV-seronegative. What was sequenced was PBMCs. This CDR3 reads CASSTGLAGRLEQFF. The CDR3 DNA is TGTGCCAGCAGCACCGGACTAGCGGGGCGGCTGGAGCAGTTCTTC.